This T cell receptor (beta chain) was found in a study of T cells after yellow fever vaccination. The study, taken as a whole, reports: Primary-vaccination clones mostly resurfaced post-booster (about 96% CD4, just under 90% CD8).

TCRdb reprocessed the 5' RACE reads with MiXCR, giving one entry per CDR3 protein. The sample has 620,000 or so distinct CDR3 sequences, 12% seen once. Germline V gene sequence: CDR1 SGHRS, CDR2 YFSETQ. The ends lost 2 bases at V and 0 bases at J; junction bases unmatched: 19. This CDR3 contains 21 residues. This clonotype was counted only a few times. The antigen is unknown. The sequence was obtained from a man aged 30 to 39 who received the YFV17D yellow fever vaccine. The rearrangement uses TRBV5-1 and TRBJ2-1; 8 bases are a match to TRBD2. This specimen was PBMCs, taken on the day of the yellow fever booster vaccination. The CDR3 DNA reads TGCGCCAGCAGCTTCTTGCCCCCAGCGGGAGTCATCGGTCGCTCCTACAATGAGCAGTTCTTC. Amino acid sequence: CASSFLPPAGVIGRSYNEQFF.